This is a list of T cell receptor beta chains from one sample in a study of blood T cells in healthy people across ages. Using its own MiXCR run on the 5' RACE reads, TCRdb lists one record per CDR3 protein. In the table there are 650,000 to 900,000 distinct CDR3 sequences, around 62% of which are singletons. The sample taken for sequencing was blood. Receptors originate from a man aged 30 to 45 in good health. Each CDR3 is given with its conserved first and last residue. D genes are given only for firm matches. Clone size appears in some rows only: once, few, many, or a class for an expanded clone.

-	TRBV7-9	15	-	TRBJ1-2	CASSSQVSNGYGYTF	TGTGCCAGCAGCTCTCAGGTGAGTAACGGCTATGGCTACACCTTC
-	TRBV7-9	17	-	TRBJ2-6	CASSLITGGSGANVLTF	TGTGCCAGCAGCTTAATCACGGGCGGCTCTGGGGCCAACGTCCTGACTTTC
few	TRBV5-1	15	TRBD2	TRBJ2-5	CASRPTRGAQETQYF	TGCGCCAGCAGACCGACGCGGGGGGCACAAGAGACCCAGTACTTC
few	TRBV6-2/TRBV6-3	14	TRBD1	TRBJ2-7	CASSYARGLSVQYF	TGTGCCAGCAGTTACGCCAGGGGGCTATCGGTGCAGTACTTC
-	TRBV7-7	15	TRBD2	TRBJ2-1	CASSAQSGGHNERFF	TGTGCTAGCAGCGCCCAAAGCGGGGGTCACAATGAGCGGTTCTTC
-	TRBV20-1	11	-	TRBJ1-1	CSATIWARAFF	TGCAGTGCTACGATCTGGGCCCGAGCTTTCTTT
-	TRBV9	15	TRBD1	TRBJ2-1	CASSATARQGAEQFF	TGTGCCAGCAGCGCCACCGCCCGACAGGGGGCTGAGCAGTTCTTC
-	TRBV6-1	18	TRBD1	TRBJ1-2	CASSPLRDRAQGNYGYTF	TGTGCCAGCAGCCCCCTCCGGGACAGGGCCCAGGGGAACTATGGCTACACCTTC
-	TRBV20-1	14	TRBD1	TRBJ2-5	CSAVGEGAQETQYF	TGCAGTGCCGTTGGAGAGGGGGCACAAGAGACCCAGTACTTC
-	TRBV12-3/TRBV12-4	14	-	TRBJ2-5	CASSPGRQGETQYF	TGTGCCAGCAGCCCGGGACGTCAGGGAGAGACCCAGTACTTC
-	TRBV20-1	15	TRBD1	TRBJ1-6	CSATTGRADNSPLHF	TGCAGTGCCACGACAGGGAGGGCTGATAATTCACCCCTCCACTTT
once	TRBV25-1	17	TRBD1	TRBJ2-2	CASSGPSRGQNTGELFF	TGTGCCAGCAGCGGACCCTCGAGGGGGCAGAACACCGGGGAGCTGTTTTTT
-	TRBV12-3/TRBV12-4	15	-	TRBJ1-5	CASSFSQGGNQPQHF	TGTGCCAGCAGTTTCAGCCAGGGTGGCAATCAGCCCCAGCATTTT
-	TRBV29-1	15	TRBD2	TRBJ2-1	CSVGLAGGSYNEQFF	TGCAGCGTTGGACTAGCGGGGGGTTCCTACAATGAGCAGTTCTTC
-	TRBV20-1	16	TRBD1	TRBJ2-5	CSPRDTGGHSQETQYF	TGCAGTCCGAGAGACACAGGGGGACACTCCCAAGAGACCCAGTACTTC
-	TRBV29-1	14	-	TRBJ1-2	CSVEGQAPNYGYTF	TGCAGCGTTGAAGGTCAGGCTCCTAACTATGGCTACACCTTC
-	TRBV12-3/TRBV12-4	13	-	TRBJ1-2	CASSWSGDYGYTF	TGTGCCAGCAGTTGGTCTGGGGACTATGGCTACACCTTC
-	TRBV28	15	TRBD1	TRBJ2-7	CASRKDRGFSYEQYF	TGTGCCAGCAGGAAGGACAGGGGGTTCTCCTACGAGCAGTACTTC
-	TRBV6-2/TRBV6-3	12	-	TRBJ2-7	CASSYNPYEQYF	TGTGCCAGCAGCTACAACCCCTACGAGCAGTACTTC
-	TRBV20-1	17	-	TRBJ2-1	CSARDPWSGGADNEQFF	TGCAGTGCTAGAGATCCGTGGTCAGGGGGGGCCGACAATGAGCAGTTCTTC
-	TRBV5-1	15	-	TRBJ2-5	CASSRNRDVMGAQYF	TGCGCCAGCAGTCGTAACCGGGACGTAATGGGGGCCCAGTACTTC
-	TRBV6-2/TRBV6-3	15	-	TRBJ1-5	CASRRTETLKQPQHF	TGTGCCAGCAGACGGACCGAAACCCTAAAGCAGCCCCAGCATTTT
few	TRBV3-1	15	-	TRBJ2-1	CASSLRGADNNEQFF	TGTGCCAGCAGCCTCAGGGGTGCTGATAACAATGAGCAGTTCTTC
-	TRBV12-3/TRBV12-4	13	-	TRBJ2-7	CASSSPRFYEQYF	TGTGCCAGCAGTTCTCCACGATTCTACGAGCAGTACTTC
-	TRBV12-5	12	-	TRBJ2-3	CASGLVVGTQYF	TGTGCTAGTGGTTTAGTAGTGGGTACGCAGTATTTT
few	TRBV27	13	-	TRBJ1-2	CASRGNRGYGYTF	TGTGCCAGCAGGGGGAATCGCGGCTATGGCTACACCTTC
-	TRBV20-1	14	-	TRBJ2-7	CSARTGGPPYEQYF	TGCAGTGCTAGGACGGGCGGACCCCCCTACGAGCAGTACTTC
few	TRBV12-3/TRBV12-4	14	-	TRBJ2-1	CASTPDLNYNEQFF	TGTGCCAGCACCCCGGACTTAAACTACAATGAGCAGTTCTTC
once	TRBV7-3	15	-	TRBJ2-5	CASSQGTGRQETQYF	TGTGCCAGCAGCCAAGGTACAGGGCGGCAAGAGACCCAGTACTTC
-	TRBV13	16	-	TRBJ2-5	CASLYRVSGYQETQYF	TGTGCCAGCCTCTACCGGGTCTCGGGGTACCAAGAGACCCAGTACTTC
-	TRBV7-2	15	TRBD1	TRBJ2-1	CASSSDRGYINEQFF	TGTGCCAGCAGCTCGGACAGGGGATATATCAATGAGCAGTTCTTC
-	TRBV12-3/TRBV12-4	13	-	TRBJ2-1	CATRGGGTNEQFF	TGTGCCACCCGGGGCGGAGGGACAAATGAGCAGTTCTTC
-	TRBV7-6	16	-	TRBJ2-6	CASSLEPGAGANVLTF	TGTGCCAGCAGCTTAGAGCCCGGGGCTGGGGCCAACGTCCTGACTTTC
-	TRBV18	18	-	TRBJ2-6	CASSTTSPTNSGANVLTF	TGTGCCAGCTCTACCACTTCCCCCACCAACTCAGGGGCCAACGTCCTGACTTTC
few	TRBV12-3/TRBV12-4	15	TRBD2	TRBJ2-1	CASNLAGGPYNEQFF	TGTGCCAGCAATTTAGCGGGGGGCCCCTACAATGAGCAGTTCTTC
-	TRBV6-5	16	TRBD1	TRBJ2-7	CASSYPKTGGSYEQYF	TGTGCCAGCAGTTACCCGAAGACAGGGGGCTCCTACGAGCAGTACTTC
-	TRBV6-6	15	TRBD1	TRBJ1-2	CASINRGPTNYGYTF	TGTGCCAGCATTAACAGGGGCCCTACTAACTATGGCTACACCTTC